The 25 T cell receptor beta chains reported below all come from one sample, sequenced in a study of T cell responses to AZD1222 COVID-19 vaccine. Repertoires were generated with immunoSEQ multiplex PCR, while TCRdb's copy carries only in-frame clones and drops some. The sample comprises about 82,000 clones, roughly 91% of which are singletons, and about 17% rests with the top ten. The sample here was peripheral blood, taken 28 days after the second AZD1222 dose. These receptors all stem from an adult who received the AZD1222 COVID-19 vaccine.

The CDR3 DNA is TGTGCCAGCAGCCGATTAGGACAGGGCGGATCTGGCTACACCTTC. It is translated as CASSRLGQGGSGYTF. The gene calls are TRBV14 and TRBJ1-2; TRBD1 matches 8 bases. Trimming took 4 bases from V and 7 from J; bases not matched to a gene: 11. Germline V gives CDR1 SGHDN, CDR2 FVKESK. The CDR3 is 15 amino acids.

The chain couples TRBV3-1 (or the pseudogene TRBV3-2) to TRBJ1-2; D unclear. V was clipped by 3 bases and J by 6 bases, with 5 bases between them. CDR1 and CDR2 (germline): LGHDT, YNNKEL (reference sequence). The CDR3 covers 11 residues. The CDR3 loop is CASSHPNGYTF. For the CDR3, the DNA is TGTGCCAGCAGCCACCCAAATGGCTACACCTTC.

This clone was detected many times. V is TRBV7-9 and J is TRBJ1-1; D not resolved. There are 13 residues in the CDR3. V gave up 6 bases and J gave up 5 bases, with 13 bases separating them. Germline values: CDR1 SEHNR, CDR2 FQNEAQ (reference sequence). The CDR3 here is CASSFTDLTEAFF. The CDR3 DNA is TGTGCCAGCAGTTTCACCGACTTGACTGAAGCTTTCTTT.

The chain is built from TRBV5-1 and TRBJ1-1; 7 bases match TRBD1. Trimming removed 4 bases from V and 4 bases from J; junction bases left unmatched: 10. This CDR3 is built from 15 residues. Germline V lookup: CDR1 SGHRS, CDR2 YFSETQ. In DNA, the CDR3 is TGCGCCAGCAGCGCTTACAGGGGTTTAGCCACTGAAGCTTTCTTT. This sequence encodes CASSAYRGLATEAFF. Combining the CDR3 with reference TRBV5-1 and TRBJ1-1 gives the whole variable domain KAGVTQTPRYLIKTRGQQVTLSCSPISGHRSVSWYQQTPGQGLQFLFEYFSETQRNKGNFPGRFSGRQFSNSRSEMNVSTLELGDSALYLCASSAYRGLATEAFFGQGTRLTVV.

J is TRBJ2-1 and V is TRBV2, with 8 bases lining up with TRBD1. This CDR3 has 14 amino acids. The germline CDR1 and CDR2 sequences are SNHLY and FYNNEI. V gave up 1 base and J gave up 12 bases; unmatched junction bases: 8. The CDR3 region is CASSEGRSGGAQFF. In nucleotides, the CDR3 is TGTGCCAGCAGTGAAGGAAGATCAGGGGGCGCGCAGTTCTTC.

This rearrangement joins TRBV5-6 to TRBJ2-1; TRBD2 aligns across 8 bases. The CDR3 length is 17 residues. With 4 bases clipped from V and 9 bases from J, the junction kept 18 bases outside the gene matches. Per the germline V gene, CDR1 is SGHDT and CDR2 is YYEEEE. CDR3 coding DNA: TGTGCCAGCAGCCGACTGCGCGGGGGGCGGGTGATTCTTGAGCAGTTCTTC. This translates into CASSRLRGGRVILEQFF.

Remarks on this clone: The identical CDR3 is also encoded by other nucleotide sequences in the sample. The chain employs TRBV4-2 and TRBJ1-1; no reliable D call. The germline gives CDR1 LGHNA, CDR2 YNFKEQ. This CDR3 spans 12 amino acids. Trimming removed 1 base from V and 3 bases from J, with 3 bases in between. The CDR3: CASSQVDTEAFF. The CDR3 DNA is TGTGCCAGCAGCCAAGTAGACACTGAAGCTTTCTTT.

The V gene is TRBV28, the J gene TRBJ1-3; D might be TRBD1 (5 bases). The CDR3 contains 15 residues. Germline lookup yields CDR1 MDHEN and CDR2 SYDVKM. V lost 6 bases and J lost 0, with 12 bases in between. Written as DNA, the CDR3 is TGTGCCAGCAGCAAAGGGGCTACCTCTGGAAACACCATATATTTT. Protein: CASSKGATSGNTIYF.

This clone came up a few times. The chain has TRBV4-1 and TRBJ2-7, with D unresolved. Germline CDR1 MGHRA, CDR2 YSYEKL. This CDR3 has 14 amino acids. Trimming removed 0 bases at V and 3 bases at J, with 9 bases between. Written as DNA, the CDR3 is TGCGCCAGCAGCCAAGATCCCCTTAACTACGAGCAGTACTTC. Its protein is CASSQDPLNYEQYF.

The chain recombines TRBV11-2 with TRBJ1-1; D unresolved. V gave up 3 bases and J gave up 1 base, with 6 bases separating them. CDR1 is SGHAT and CDR2 is FQNNGV in the germline V gene. The CDR3 loop spans 13 amino acids. CDR3 in DNA: TGTGCCAGCAGCTTCGGGAGGAACACTGAAGCTTTCTTT. Residues: CASSFGRNTEAFF.

The CDR3 spells CASSPPGTENTEAFF. CDR3 sequence (DNA): TGTGCCAGCAGCCCGCCCGGGACGGAGAACACTGAAGCTTTCTTT. V usage is TRBV6-5 and J usage is TRBJ1-1; weak D call: TRBD1 (5 bases). V gave up 6 bases and J gave up 1 base, with 15 bases separating them. Germline values: CDR1 MNHEY, CDR2 SVGAGI. The length of the CDR3 is 15 residues.

The V and J genes are TRBV9 and TRBJ2-7, with D hard to call. Germline CDR1 is SGDLS and CDR2 is YYNGEE. V lost 3 bases to trimming and J lost 2 bases, with 12 bases between them. This CDR3 spans 14 amino acids. CDR3 sequence: CASSGRGKPYEQYF. For the CDR3, the DNA is TGTGCCAGCAGCGGTCGAGGAAAACCCTACGAGCAGTACTTC.

The chain combines TRBV11-2 with TRBJ1-1; possible D gene TRBD1, 5 bases. The germline V gene encodes CDR1 SGHAT and CDR2 FQNNGV. Trimming took 5 bases from V and 1 from J, leaving 11 bases between them. This CDR3 spans 14 amino acids. As DNA, the CDR3 is TGTGCCAGCAGCACGACAGTCCGGAACACTGAAGCTTTCTTT. Translated: CASSTTVRNTEAFF.

The CDR3 region has the DNA TGTGCCAGCAGGCACAGGGGGCGTTCACCCCTCCACTTT. This encodes CASRHRGRSPLHF. The rearrangement links TRBV6-5 to TRBJ1-6; TRBD1 matches at 9 bases. CDR3 length: 13 amino acids. The germline CDR1 and CDR2 sequences are MNHEY and SVGAGI. V shed 6 bases, J shed 9 bases, and the junction held 3 bases outside the gene matches.

The V and J genes are TRBV6-1 and TRBJ2-5, with 9 bases lining up with TRBD2. The CDR3 totals 15 residues. The germline CDR1 and CDR2 sequences are MNHNS and SASEGT. V lost 1 base to trimming and J lost 2 bases; unmatched junction nucleotides: 2. This chain's CDR3 is CASSEVAGDQETQYF. DNA for the CDR3: TGTGCCAGCAGTGAAGTAGCGGGGGATCAAGAGACCCAGTACTTC.

CDR3 amino acids: CASSPPGQGLAEGYTF. The CDR3 nucleotides are TGTGCCAGCTCACCACCGGGACAGGGTCTAGCGGAAGGCTACACCTTC. The chain has TRBV18 and TRBJ1-2; the match to TRBD1 covers 9 bases. CDR1 is KGHSH, CDR2 LQKENI, per germline. CDR3 length equals 16 residues. With V trimmed by 0 bases and J by 8 bases, 10 bases remained unmatched.

This clone was seen more than once but under ten times. The J gene is TRBJ1-3, the V gene TRBV9, with D possibly being TRBD1 (6 bases). V gave up 2 bases and J gave up 4 bases, with 10 bases separating them. This CDR3 spans 14 amino acids. Germline assignment: CDR1 SGDLS and CDR2 YYNGEE. CDR3 in amino acids: CASSVGGAGNTIYF. CDR3 nucleotide sequence: TGTGCCAGCAGCGTTGGGGGCGCCGGAAACACCATATATTTT.

In DNA, the CDR3 is TGTGCCAGCAGCGGTTTCGGGTGGGGCAACACAGATACGCAGTATTTT. Amino acids: CASSGFGWGNTDTQYF. This chain connects TRBV11-1 to TRBJ2-3; D might be TRBD1 (5 bases). Trimming took 5 bases from V and 2 from J, leaving 17 bases between them. The germline V gene encodes CDR1 SGHAT and CDR2 FQDESV (reference sequence). The CDR3 is made up of 16 amino acids.

This clone was detected a few times. The chain has TRBV5-1 and TRBJ1-1; D unclear. V was shortened by 1 base and J by 5 bases, with 24 bases between the two germline ends. Germline V gene data show CDR1 as SGHRS and CDR2 as YFSETQ. There are 18 residues in the CDR3. In nucleotides, the CDR3 is TGCGCCAGCAGCTTGTCTACTGATGGGTTATCGGTTAGGACTGAAGCTTTCTTT. This codes for CASSLSTDGLSVRTEAFF.

The CDR3 bases are TGTGCCAGCAGTCACCAAGAGACCCAGTACTTC. This encodes CASSHQETQYF. The V call is TRBV28, the J call TRBJ2-5; the D is unclear. This CDR3 is 11 amino acids long. Germline V gives CDR1 MDHEN, CDR2 SYDVKM. Trimming shortened V by 5 bases and J by 0 bases, and 1 base separated the two germline ends. The full variable domain, its missing parts supplied by reference TRBV28 and TRBJ2-5, is DVKVTQSSRYLVKRTGEKVFLECVQDMDHENMFWYRQDPGLGLRLIYFSYDVKMKEKGDIPEGYSVSREKKERFSLILESASTNQTSMYLCASSHQETQYFGPGTRLLVL.

The V call is TRBV19, the J call TRBJ2-7; 14 positions match TRBD2. Trimming cost V 5 bases and J 0 bases; bases outside gene matches: 6. Germline V gene lookup returns CDR1 LNHDA and CDR2 SQIVND (reference sequence). The CDR3 extends over 17 amino acids. CDR3 coding DNA: TGTGCCAGTAGTTCCCCGGGACTAGCGGGGGCCTCCTACGAGCAGTACTTC. Its protein product is CASSSPGLAGASYEQYF.

This sequence joins TRBV19 and TRBJ2-2, with TRBD1 identical over 8 bases. From germline, CDR1 is LNHDA and CDR2 SQIVND (reference sequence). CDR3 length equals 14 residues. Germline trimming cut 6 bases from V and 6 bases from J; bases unmatched to any gene: 6. The DNA for the CDR3 is TGTGCCAGTAGAAGAGGACAGGGCCCCGGGGAGCTGTTTTTT. Amino acid sequence: CASRRGQGPGELFF.

The V call is TRBV30, the J call TRBJ2-7; perhaps TRBD2 as D (6 bases). The CDR3 is made up of 17 amino acids. Per germline, CDR1 GTSNPN and CDR2 SVGIG (reference sequence). The V end was cut by 2 bases, the J end by 2 bases, with 22 bases between. CDR3 amino acids: CAWSQGTLDSGPYEQYF. CDR3 bases: TGTGCCTGGAGTCAAGGGACTTTGGACTCCGGACCCTACGAGCAGTACTTC.

The chain recombines TRBV9 with TRBJ2-1, with D possibly being TRBD1 (6 bases). This CDR3 has 15 residues. CDR1 is SGDLS and CDR2 is YYNGEE in the germline V gene. V lost 4 bases, J lost 2 bases, and 13 bases lay in between. CDR3 sequence reads: CASSTSGVTYNEQFF. DNA of the CDR3: TGTGCCAGCAGCACCTCAGGGGTGACCTACAATGAGCAGTTCTTC. Drawing the rest from reference TRBV9 and TRBJ2-1, the complete variable domain is DSGVTQTPKHLITATGQRVTLRCSPRSGDLSVYWYQQSLDQGLQFLIQYYNGEERAKGNILERFSAQQFPDLHSELNLSSLELGDSALYFCASSTSGVTYNEQFFGPGTRLTVL.

The chain combines TRBV18 with TRBJ2-5, with D possibly TRBD2 on 6 matching bases. This CDR3 has 16 residues. Germline CDR1 KGHSH, CDR2 LQKENI. V gave up 3 bases and J gave up 2 bases, with 16 bases separating them. DNA of the CDR3: TGTGCCAGCTCACCTGCCCCTACCGCGGGACAAGAGACCCAGTACTTC. Translated, it gives CASSPAPTAGQETQYF.